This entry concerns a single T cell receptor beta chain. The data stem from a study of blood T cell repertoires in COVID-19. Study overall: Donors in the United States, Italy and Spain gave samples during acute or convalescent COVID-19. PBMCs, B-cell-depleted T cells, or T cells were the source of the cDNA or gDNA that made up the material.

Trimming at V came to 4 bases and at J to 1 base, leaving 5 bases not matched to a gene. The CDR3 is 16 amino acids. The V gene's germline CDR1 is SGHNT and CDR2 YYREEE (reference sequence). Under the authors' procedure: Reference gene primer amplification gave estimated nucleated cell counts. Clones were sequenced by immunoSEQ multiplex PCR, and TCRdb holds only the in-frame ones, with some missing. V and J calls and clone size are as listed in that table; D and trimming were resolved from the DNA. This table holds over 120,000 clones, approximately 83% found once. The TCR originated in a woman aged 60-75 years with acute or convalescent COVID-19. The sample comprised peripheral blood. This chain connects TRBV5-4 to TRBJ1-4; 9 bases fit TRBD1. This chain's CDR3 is CASSAGQGITNEKLFF. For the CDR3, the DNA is TGTGCCAGCAGCGCGGGACAGGGAATAACTAATGAAAAACTGTTTTTT.